A single sample is the source of the 19 T cell receptor beta chains below, sequenced in a study of cytomegalovirus exposure and HLA in healthy donors. Researchers ran the PCR with 60 Vbeta and 13 Jbeta primers. The method was immunoSEQ multiplex PCR; TCRdb's version includes in-frame clones alone and lacks a portion of them. Of more than 30,000 clones in the sample, 60% to 70% were seen once. The sample was PBMCs. All receptors come from a man aged 40-49 years in good health and CMV-seropositive.

The gene calls are TRBV19 and TRBJ2-7, with D perhaps TRBD1 (6 bases). Deletions cut 1 base from V and 4 bases from J, with 8 bases between. The CDR3 totals 13 residues. Per the germline V gene, CDR1 is LNHDA and CDR2 is SQIVND (reference sequence). DNA of the CDR3: TGTGCCAGTAGTATAGCAGGGGCGTACGAGCAGTACTTC. It codes for CASSIAGAYEQYF.

This clone was observed a few times. This sequence joins TRBV4-2 and TRBJ2-7; 13 nucleotides match TRBD2. J gave up 6 bases and V 0 bases, and 5 bases lay outside the gene matches. Germline V gives CDR1 LGHNA, CDR2 YNFKEQ. The CDR3 is made up of 16 amino acids. The CDR3 is CASSQDTSGGASEQYF. DNA of the CDR3: TGTGCCAGCAGCCAAGATACTAGCGGGGGGGCCTCCGAGCAGTACTTC.

The chain carries TRBV7-2 and TRBJ1-1; 11 bases are a match to TRBD1. The CDR3 consists of 15 residues. Germline loops: CDR1 SGHTA, CDR2 FQGNSA. The J segment lost 5 bases and the V segment lost 2 bases, leaving 4 bases of the junction unmatched. CDR3 amino acids: CASSLRTGGRTEAFF. The DNA for the CDR3 is TGTGCCAGCAGCTTAAGGACAGGGGGCCGGACTGAAGCTTTCTTT.

This chain joins TRBV27 and TRBJ2-7; 8 nucleotides match TRBD1. Germline V gene sequence: CDR1 MNHEY, CDR2 SMNVEV (reference sequence). With V trimmed by 3 bases and J by 4 bases, 5 bases remained unmatched. The CDR3 runs 14 residues. CDR3 protein: CASSFRGRGYEQYF. For the CDR3, the DNA is TGTGCCAGCAGTTTCAGGGGGCGCGGGTACGAGCAGTACTTC.

V usage is TRBV6-7 and J usage is TRBJ2-1, with 9 bases lining up with TRBD1. TRBV6-7 has ORF status, its function being uncertain. Trimming removed 7 bases from V and 6 bases from J; junction bases left unmatched: 10. CDR3 length: 15 residues. Written as DNA, the CDR3 is TGTGCCAGCACAACCGGGACAGGGCGATGCAATGAGCAGTTCTTC. Encoded protein: CASTTGTGRCNEQFF.

V is TRBV10-3 and J is TRBJ1-3; 11 positions match TRBD1. The J segment lost 3 bases and the V segment lost 8 bases, leaving 9 bases of the junction unmatched. The CDR3 is 16 amino acids. The germline V gene has CDR1 ENHRY and CDR2 SYGVKD. CDR3 DNA: TGTGCCATCGGTGTGGACAGGGGGCTTATTGGAAACACCATATATTTT. As protein: CAIGVDRGLIGNTIYF.

The chain links TRBV29-1 to TRBJ2-5; 8 nucleotides align to TRBD2. After removal of 7 bases from V and 2 bases from J, the junction contained 6 bases not matched to a gene. CDR1 SQVTM and CDR2 ANQGSEA come from the germline V gene. CDR3 length: 13 residues. The CDR3 coding sequence is TGCAGCGCCGAGGCTAGCGGGCAAGAGACCCAGTACTTC. Translating gives CSAEASGQETQYF.

Regarding this clone: The same CDR3 is also encoded by other DNA sequences in this sample. The V call is TRBV27, the J call TRBJ1-1; D gene ambiguous. Germline CDR1 is MNHEY and CDR2 is SMNVEV (reference sequence). The V and J ends lost 2 bases and 1 base respectively, with 5 bases between them. This CDR3 is built from 13 residues. The DNA for the CDR3 is TGTGCCAGCAGTTTACGACAGAACACTGAAGCTTTCTTT. Translation gives CASSLRQNTEAFF.

This clone was counted a single time. V gene TRBV6-5 combines with J gene TRBJ1-1; 9 bases align to TRBD1. There are 13 residues in the CDR3. CDR1 MNHEY and CDR2 SVGAGI come from the germline V gene. The J segment lost 5 bases and the V segment lost 6 bases, leaving 4 bases of the junction unmatched. CDR3 residues: CASRGTGKTEAFF. The CDR3 DNA is TGTGCCAGCAGGGGGACAGGGAAGACTGAAGCTTTCTTT.

In this sample, this clone turned up once. The chain is built from TRBV5-6 and TRBJ1-5; perhaps TRBD1 as D (6 bases). CDR3 size: 16 residues. V gave up 4 bases and J gave up 2 bases, with 16 bases separating them. Germline CDR1 SGHDT, CDR2 YYEEEE. The CDR3 region is CASSALGGTGNQPQHF. As DNA, the CDR3 is TGTGCCAGCAGCGCCCTTGGGGGCACTGGCAATCAGCCCCAGCATTTT.

The V and J genes are TRBV28 and TRBJ2-7; D is unclear. In germline, CDR1 is MDHEN, CDR2 SYDVKM. The CDR3 covers 14 residues. V was shortened by 4 bases and J by 2 bases, with 12 bases between the two germline ends. Written as DNA, the CDR3 is TGTGCCAGCAGTTCGCCGCAGTCCCCCTACGAGCAGTACTTC. This gives the protein CASSSPQSPYEQYF.

The chain carries TRBV9 and TRBJ2-1, with D possibly matching TRBD2 (5 bases). Trimming shortened V by 0 bases and J by 3 bases, and 13 bases separated the two germline ends. Germline V gene sequence: CDR1 SGDLS, CDR2 YYNGEE. The CDR3 is 16 residues long. The CDR3 DNA follows: TGTGCCAGCAGCGTAGAAGGTACTAGTATCTACAATGAGCAGTTCTTC. It encodes CASSVEGTSIYNEQFF.

This clone was picked up a small number of times. The V call is TRBV6-5, the J call TRBJ2-3, with D maybe TRBD2 (5 bases). The CDR3 spans 13 residues. The V and J ends lost 4 bases and 2 bases respectively, with 7 bases between them. Germline V lookup: CDR1 MNHEY, CDR2 SVGAGI. CDR3 protein: CASSFRDTDTQYF. CDR3 nucleotides: TGTGCCAGCAGTTTCCGGGACACAGATACGCAGTATTTT.

The chain combines TRBV5-1 with TRBJ2-1, with D perhaps TRBD2 (6 bases). The CDR3 sequence is 15 residues long. Between the trimmed V and J ends, which lost 0 bases and 7 bases, there was a span of 14 bases. The germline V gene has CDR1 SGHRS and CDR2 YFSETQ. The CDR3 region is CASSLEGYGGNEQFF. CDR3 coding DNA: TGCGCCAGCAGCTTGGAGGGTTACGGGGGAAATGAGCAGTTCTTC.

CDR3 nucleotide sequence: TGTGCCAGCAACGGACAGGGCGTTTCACCCCTCCACTTT. This translates into CASNGQGVSPLHF. V gene TRBV5-6 combines with J gene TRBJ1-6; 8 bases line up with TRBD1. V shed 6 bases and J 9 bases; nucleotides not matched to a gene: 5. This CDR3 is built from 13 residues. Germline assignment: CDR1 SGHDT and CDR2 YYEEEE. The entire variable domain, with the rest obtained from reference TRBV5-6 and TRBJ1-6, is as follows: DAGVTQSPTHLIKTRGQQVTLRCSPKSGHDTVSWYQQALGQGPQFIFQYYEEEERQRGNFPDRFSGHQFPNYSSELNVNALLLGDSALYLCASNGQGVSPLHFGNGTRLTVT.

The V gene is TRBV19, the J gene TRBJ1-2; perhaps TRBD1 as D (6 bases). Germline CDR1 reads LNHDA; CDR2 reads SQIVND (reference sequence). V was cut by 0 bases and J by 4 bases, with 9 bases left in between. The CDR3 consists of 14 residues. CDR3 sequence reads: CASSIDNRAYGYTF. The DNA of the CDR3 is TGTGCCAGTAGTATAGATAACAGGGCCTATGGCTACACCTTC.

CDR3 DNA sequence: TGTGCCAGCAGCTCACAGGGCCCGGATACGCAGTATTTT. It encodes CASSSQGPDTQYF. This chain links TRBV7-3 with TRBJ2-3; possible D gene TRBD1, 6 bases. Trimming shortened V by 4 bases and J by 6 bases, and 11 bases separated the two germline ends. The CDR3 has 13 residues. Germline CDR1 and CDR2: SGHTA and FQGTGA.

V gene TRBV19 combines with J gene TRBJ2-1; TRBD2 matches at 8 bases. CDR1 and CDR2 (germline): LNHDA, SQIVND (reference sequence). The CDR3 contains 13 residues. V was pared by 6 bases and J by 4 bases, with 2 bases of the junction left unmatched. The CDR3 sequence: CASSGGAYNEQFF. The CDR3 DNA follows: TGTGCCAGTAGCGGGGGGGCTTACAATGAGCAGTTCTTC. The full variable domain, its missing parts supplied by reference TRBV19 and TRBJ2-1, is DGGITQSPKYLFRKEGQNVTLSCEQNLNHDAMYWYRQDPGQGLRLIYYSQIVNDFQKGDIAEGYSVSREKKESFPLTVTSAQKNPTAFYLCASSGGAYNEQFFGPGTRLTVL.

CDR3 loop: CASKTGTMYEQYF. CDR3 coding DNA: TGTGCCAGCAAGACAGGGACGATGTACGAGCAGTACTTC. The chain employs TRBV6-1 and TRBJ2-7; 7 nucleotides match TRBD1. Germline V gene lookup returns CDR1 MNHNS and CDR2 SASEGT. The ends lost 7 bases at V and 4 bases at J; junction bases unmatched: 7. The CDR3 covers 13 residues.